Following are 2 T cell receptor beta chains from one sample sequenced in a study of patients and donors after allogeneic stem cell transplantation. TCRdb passed the RT-PCR reads through MiXCR, listing each CDR3 protein once. The profile shows more than 850,000 distinct CDR3 sequences, more than 15% of them singletons. The sample consisted of blood, either unsorted or a sorted T cell fraction (not recorded which). These receptors came from a human donor who was either an allogeneic HSCT recipient or a stem cell or donor lymphocyte infusion donor (not recorded which). It is not recorded whose cells these are; they may come from a transplant donor.

V and J are TRBV14 and TRBJ2-1, with D hard to call. V dropped 3 bases and J dropped 4 bases, with 13 bases sitting between them. The CDR3 runs to 15 residues. CDR1 is SGHDN, CDR2 FVKESK, per germline. The CDR3 here is CASSQAVTAYNEQFF. CDR3 DNA sequence: TGTGCCAGCAGCCAGGCTGTAACGGCTTACAATGAGCAGTTCTTC. Looking up the rest from reference TRBV14 and TRBJ2-1 gives the full variable domain: EAGVTQFPSHSVIEKGQTVTLRCDPISGHDNLYWYRRVMGKEIKFLLHFVKESKQDESGMPNNRFLAERTGGTYSTLKVQPAELEDSGVYFCASSQAVTAYNEQFFGPGTRLTVL.

The chain uses TRBV24-1 and TRBJ2-7, with D unresolved. Germline assignment: CDR1 KGHDR and CDR2 SFDVKD. V was cut by 6 bases and J by 2 bases, with 10 bases left in between. The CDR3 length is 13 residues. Written as DNA, the CDR3 is TGTGCCACCAGTTCCCCGGGCACCTACGAGCAGTACTTC. Translating gives CATSSPGTYEQYF.